This T cell receptor beta chain was documented in a study of blood T cell repertoires in COVID-19. Study in general: Acute and convalescent COVID-19 samples came from the United States, Italy and Spain. Nucleic acid was either cDNA or gDNA, and it came from T cells, B-cell-depleted T cells, or PBMCs.

Enrolment of Seattle patients took place during active infection, and they were followed longitudinally. The germline V gene has CDR1 MNHEY and CDR2 SMNVEV (reference sequence). This CDR3 has 14 amino acids. V was cut by 3 bases and J by 5 bases, with 11 bases left in between. Original handling: For nucleated cells, counts were estimated from reference gene primer amplification. The assay was immunoSEQ multiplex PCR, and TCRdb's table has in-frame clones only and misses some. That table is the source of V, J and clone size, and D and trimming were worked out from the DNA. The repertoire holds some 240,000 clones, with around 90% as singletons.

This sequence originates from a woman aged 55-75 years with COVID-19, enrolled during active disease. The sample was peripheral blood. The V and J genes are TRBV27 and TRBJ2-1, with D possibly being TRBD2 (6 bases). In DNA, the CDR3 is TGTGCCAGCAGTTTGGGAGGTTTCGACAATGAGCAGTTCTTC. Translation: CASSLGGFDNEQFF.